The 13 T cell receptor beta chains reported below all come from one sample, sequenced in a study of T cells in Graves' hyperthyroidism and ophthalmopathy. Amplification yielded TCR beta CDR3 regions, with RNA transcripts as the source. First-round RT-PCR with HTBI primers amplified the TCR CDR3 region. MiXCR was run by TCRdb on the multiplex PCR reads, yielding one entry per CDR3 protein. The sample records around 660,000 distinct CDR3 sequences, 40% to 55% being singletons. The sample taken for sequencing was peripheral blood or thyroid tissue (not recorded which). These TCRs come from an adult man with Graves' disease, either hyperthyroidism or ophthalmopathy (not recorded which).

Remarks on this clonotype: This may stem from a read error, because a much larger clone lies one nucleotide away. The V gene is TRBV5-1, the J gene TRBJ1-4, with unresolved D. The V end lost 4 bases, the J end lost 0 bases, and 4 bases lay between the germline ends. The germline V gene encodes CDR1 SGHRS and CDR2 YFSETQ. CDR3 length: 13 amino acids. The CDR3 region has the DNA TGCGCCAGCAGCGCCGCAACTAATGAAAAACTGTTTTTT. Its protein is CASSAATNEKLFF.

The V gene is TRBV6-6, the J gene TRBJ1-2; TRBD1 agrees at 9 bases. This CDR3 comprises 14 residues. The germline V gene has CDR1 MNHNY and CDR2 SVGAGI (reference sequence). V was clipped by 6 bases and J by 6 bases; unmatched bases: 8. This CDR3 is CASRNRDRDHGYTF. The CDR3 DNA follows: TGTGCCAGCAGGAACCGGGACAGGGATCATGGCTACACCTTC.

This clonotype has just one count. The gene calls are TRBV15 and TRBJ1-2; D unresolved. The CDR3 loop spans 12 amino acids. Trimming left V 3 bases short and J 4 bases short, with 6 bases between. Germline V gene sequence: CDR1 LNHNV, CDR2 YYDKDF (reference sequence). CDR3 in DNA: TGTGCCACCAGCAGTGACATCTATGGCTACACCTTC. Its protein is CATSSDIYGYTF.

The chain couples TRBV6-1 to TRBJ2-7, with TRBD2 identical over 11 bases. Germline V gene lookup returns CDR1 MNHNS and CDR2 SASEGT. With V trimmed by 9 bases and J by 5 bases, 6 bases remained unmatched. CDR3 length: 13 residues. The CDR3 here is CASFSGRADEQYF. DNA of the CDR3: TGTGCCAGTTTTAGCGGGAGGGCCGACGAGCAGTACTTC.

This clonotype was counted a single time. Because it lacks the conserved phenylalanine or tryptophan at the end, this CDR3 is likely a read error. Because the CDR3's place on the DNA is in doubt, the DNA is left out and the CDR3 is given as listed by TCRdb. This chain joins TRBV29-1 and TRBJ2-7; TRBD1 reflects the table's D call only, with no check against the DNA. The length of the CDR3 is 8 amino acids, counting both ends. Germline CDR1 and CDR2: SQVTM and ANQGSEA. The chain's CDR3 is CSVDPGQG.

This clonotype occurred once. The V call is TRBV6-1, the J call TRBJ1-2; 7 bases line up with TRBD1. Germline CDR1 MNHNS, CDR2 SASEGT. After removal of 6 bases from V and 7 bases from J, the junction contained 11 bases not matched to a gene. This CDR3 has 14 amino acids. CDR3 coding DNA: TGTGCCAGCAGCGTCCCGACAGGGAGGGGTGGCTACACCTTC. Its translation is CASSVPTGRGGYTF.

This clonotype was counted a few times. CDR3 in DNA: TGTGCCAGCAGCCTCAGAATTGCTACGAACACTGAAGCTTTCTTT. Residues: CASSLRIATNTEAFF. This chain uses TRBV7-9 with TRBJ1-1; D ambiguous. The germline V gene encodes CDR1 SEHNR and CDR2 FQNEAQ (reference sequence). This CDR3 has 15 residues. V lost 5 bases to trimming and J lost 1 base, with 14 bases between them.

This chain links TRBV5-1 with TRBJ1-6, with D maybe TRBD1 (5 bases). CDR3 length: 14 residues. V lost 0 bases to trimming and J lost 8 bases, with 9 bases between them. Germline CDR1 SGHRS, CDR2 YFSETQ. The CDR3 coding sequence is TGCGCCAGCAGCTTGGCTCCGGGGGATTCACCCCTCCACTTT. It codes for CASSLAPGDSPLHF. The full variable domain, completed using reference TRBV5-1 and TRBJ1-6, is KAGVTQTPRYLIKTRGQQVTLSCSPISGHRSVSWYQQTPGQGLQFLFEYFSETQRNKGNFPGRFSGRQFSNSRSEMNVSTLELGDSALYLCASSLAPGDSPLHFGNGTRLTVT.

This clonotype was counted between two and nine times. V usage is TRBV6-1 and J usage is TRBJ1-2; 9 bases agree with TRBD1. Germline loops: CDR1 MNHNS, CDR2 SASEGT. With 6 bases clipped from V and 2 bases from J, the junction kept 7 bases outside the gene matches. The CDR3 is 15 residues long. Here the CDR3 DNA reads TGTGCCAGCAGCCCCGGGACAGGGATAAACTATGGCTACACCTTC. Translated, it gives CASSPGTGINYGYTF.

This clonotype has ten or more counts. The genes are TRBV2 and TRBJ1-2, with 7 bases matching TRBD1. CDR1 is SNHLY and CDR2 is FYNNEI in the germline V gene. The CDR3 is 13 amino acids. V shed 4 bases and J 3 bases; nucleotides not matched to a gene: 2. The CDR3 DNA reads as TGTGCCAGCAGTGGACAGGGCGACTATGGCTACACCTTC. Translated: CASSGQGDYGYTF.

This chain joins TRBV7-2 and TRBJ1-2, with D possibly being TRBD1 (5 bases). V gave up 5 bases and J gave up 8 bases, with 18 bases separating them. The CDR3 is made up of 14 amino acids. Germline V gene lookup returns CDR1 SGHTA and CDR2 FQGNSA. The CDR3 loop reads CASSRTGQRGGYTF. DNA for the CDR3: TGTGCCAGCAGCCGGACCGGACAAAGAGGGGGCTACACCTTC. Full variable domain (outside the CDR3, taken from reference TRBV7-2 and TRBJ1-2): GAGVSQSPSNKVTEKGKDVELRCDPISGHTALYWYRQSLGQGLEFLIYFQGNSAPDKSGLPSDRFSAERTGGSVSTLTIQRTQQEDSAVYLCASSRTGQRGGYTFGSGTRLTVV.

This chain links TRBV7-2 with TRBJ2-2; 11 bases agree with TRBD2. This CDR3 region has 18 residues. The trim removed 0 bases at V and 4 bases at J, leaving 7 bases unmatched. From germline, CDR1 is SGHTA and CDR2 FQGNSA. In DNA form, the CDR3 reads TGTGCCAGCAGCTTAGCGGTAGCGGGGGGGAGAGGCACCGGGGAGCTGTTTTTT. Residues: CASSLAVAGGRGTGELFF.

Concerning this clonotype: A much larger clone differs by one base, so this may be a read error. The V gene is TRBV7-2, the J gene TRBJ2-7, with 11 bases aligning to TRBD1. The CDR3 consists of 13 residues. The J segment lost 8 bases and the V segment lost 5 bases, leaving 5 bases of the junction unmatched. Germline V lookup: CDR1 SGHTA, CDR2 FQGNSA. CDR3 sequence: CASSRDRGSKQYF. The CDR3 bases are TGTGCCAGCAGCCGGGACAGGGGGTCCAAGCAGTACTTC.